This T cell receptor (beta chain) comes out of a study of cytomegalovirus exposure and HLA in healthy donors. There are a few counts of this clone. The target antigen is unknown. Researchers ran the PCR with 60 Vbeta and 13 Jbeta primers. Clones were read by immunoSEQ multiplex PCR, and TCRdb kept only the in-frame ones, dropping some. The sample has approximately 130,000 clones; 75% are singletons. In germline, CDR1 is SGDLS, CDR2 YYNGEE. This CDR3 has 14 amino acids. Trimming pared 3 bases from V and 4 bases from J, leaving 13 bases between. Study-wide points: Reportedly, cytomegalovirus status was diagnosed with high sensitivity and specificity. The study assumed roughly uniform donor sequencing depth for presence/absence analyses.

The TCR was taken from a woman between 40 and 50 years old in good health and CMV-seropositive. Sample: PBMCs. The chain couples TRBV9 to TRBJ1-1; tentative D call: TRBD1 (6 bases). The CDR3 nucleotides read TGTGCCAGCAGCGAAAATACAGGGAGCACTGAAGCTTTCTTT. It yields the protein CASSENTGSTEAFF.